This T cell receptor (beta chain) was identified in a study of CD8+ T cells in alopecia areata (dated by TCRdb to between 2017 and 2018). Study-wide context: The treated patients took part in an open-label pilot trial in which moderate-to-severe alopecia areata was treated with oral tofacitinib at 5 to 10 mg twice daily. Scalp tissue and sorted CD4+ and CD8+ peripheral blood T cells from patchy and totalis/universalis alopecia areata patients and from healthy controls were covered by human TCRbeta sequencing. TCRbeta CDR3 regions were amplified by immunoSEQ multiplex PCR with 35 Vbeta forward and 13 Jbeta reverse primers. Disease severity in treated patients was measured with the SALT score, which quantifies the percentage of affected scalp surface area. Scalp clonality was compared across normal scalp (n=4), patchy alopecia areata scalp (n=8), and alopecia totalis/universalis scalp (n=8). Patients on tofacitinib were biopsied at baseline and after 4 and 24 weeks of treatment, and several of the patients also had a later scalp biopsy. Patients stayed on tofacitinib for 6 to 18 months and then had 6 months of follow-up off drug so that delayed response and recurrence could be assessed. The study used high-throughput TCRbeta sequencing to examine T cell clonal expansion in alopecia areata, in both the C3H/HeJ mouse model and human patients. RNA was extracted with the PAXgene miRNA kit for fixed scalp, the miRNeasy kit for PBMCs, and the RNeasy kit for mouse skin.

The treatment or condition label corresponds to: oral pan-JAK inhibitor, 5-10 mg twice daily. Lesional scalp punch biopsies and peripheral blood were collected from alopecia areata patients. PBMCs were separated by density centrifugation and stained for CD3, CD4 and CD8, after which CD4+ and CD8+ T cells were sorted on a FACSAria. The full study reports these points: Shared TCR sequences between patients were less evident than in mice, which may be partly attributable to HLA diversity in the patient population. Compared with normal scalp, lesional scalp had higher clonality and more expanded CD8+ clones, particularly in alopecia totalis/universalis, a pattern that suggests antigenic drive. The treated cohort was small, with a single nonresponder, so links between baseline CD8+ expansion and response need larger studies. Resident alphabeta T cells in normal human skin are also sequenced, complicating scalp TCR repertoire analysis, unlike mouse skin dominated by gammadelta T cells. Tofacitinib significantly decreased scalp clonality and the number of expanded CD8+ clones among the top 100 scalp clones. Many expanded lesional clones were found to persist in scalp and blood during tofacitinib treatment, and relapse after treatment cessation may be partly explained by this persistence.

Library generation was performed with the immunoSEQ multiplex PCR assay. RNA was extracted from all samples and reverse transcribed into cDNA as template for TCR sequencing. First-strand cDNA was synthesized with SuperScript III using a 2:1 mix of oligo-dT and random hexamers. A synthetic immune receptor repertoire was used to measure amplification bias, and any remaining bias was corrected computationally. The authors processed their data as follows. Raw reads were preprocessed to remove errors, and CDR3 was defined according to IMGT conventions as the region from the conserved cysteine to phenylalanine. Clonality was calculated as 1 minus Shannon entropy normalized by log2 of the number of productive unique TCRs. Whether scalp clones were CD4 or CD8 was inferred by matching scalp TCRbeta sequences against CD4 and CD8 repertoires sorted from blood. The table was pulled from immuneACCESS by TCRdb, which kept in-frame rearrangements only. Such tables lose some clones; where checked, under half of the loss comes from unresolved V genes, and the rest has no known cause. V and J calls and clone size are copied from that table; D and trimming were computed from the DNA. This sample is represented by hundreds of thousands of clones; under 70% of them were singletons. The ten largest make up roughly 1.2% of the sample.

This clone has a handful of counts. Its antigen is currently not known. Per-base qualities were not stored, and no clone one base away is much larger. The germline V gene supplies CDR1 SGHRS and CDR2 YFSETQ. The junction shows trimming of 0 bases on V and 5 bases on J, plus 14 bases between the germline ends. Measured from the cysteine to the phenylalanine, the CDR3 is 15 residues long. Only CDR3 DNA remains: 45 bases, in frame from the first base. The material sequenced was CD4+ T cells sorted from blood, taken around week 46, from a patient treated with tofacitinib. The TCR originated in a human donor with alopecia areata. The rearranged segments are TRBV5-1 and TRBJ1-1; D gene: possibly TRBD1, on 6 matching bases. The CDR3 in this case is CASSLASKGGTEAFF. The nucleotide sequence is TGCGCCAGCAGCTTGGCCAGTAAAGGGGGGACTGAAGCTTTCTTT.